The entry that follows covers one TCR beta chain sequence. This sample was taken from a study of Ad26.COV2.S vaccination and SARS-CoV-2 variants. Specified treatment: some 20 received Ad26.COV2.S at low or high dose, single or two shots; roughly five received placebo; per-sample allocation not given. Following the first vaccine or placebo injection, samples were taken on day 63. Profiled with immunoSEQ multiplex PCR; TCRdb holds only in-frame clones, not every one. The sample consists of a few hundred thousand clones, roughly 91% of them appearing once. The TCR sequence derives from a person between 18 and 60 years old who received the Ad26.COV2.S COVID-19 vaccine or a placebo. The material was peripheral blood, obtained in a trial of Ad26.COV2.S vaccine versus placebo.

The CDR3 nucleotides read TGTGCCAGCAGTTCCGGACTAGCGGGGGGCTGGGTAGAGACCCAGTACTTC. Translation gives CASSSGLAGGWVETQYF. The gene calls are TRBV6-2 or TRBV6-3 and TRBJ2-5, with 14 bases lining up with TRBD2. The CDR3 sequence is 17 residues long. Unmatched junction bases numbered 8, after V lost 4 bases and J lost 4 bases. CDR1 MNHEY and CDR2 SVGEGT come from the germline V gene.